This TCR beta chain was sequenced for a study of blood T cells in healthy people across ages. Background on the study: The capture of about one barcoded beta molecule per two T cells was achieved by template switching.

CDR1 is MNHEY and CDR2 is SMNVEV in the germline V gene (reference sequence). The V gene end was trimmed by 0 bases and the J gene end by 14 bases; junction bases not matched to a gene: 8. The CDR3 runs to 14 residues. This clonotype appeared a few times. The use of a sample-barcoded 5' primer and a J-beta primer mix characterized a second PCR of roughly 7 to 11 cycles. TCRdb re-called the 5' RACE reads through MiXCR, storing one row per CDR3 protein. The sample lists under 1 million distinct CDR3 sequences, under 55% occurring once. This clonotype was obtained from a man in his 60s in good health. What was sequenced was blood. This chain connects TRBV27 to TRBJ2-4, with 9 bases matching TRBD1. For the CDR3, the DNA is TGTGCCAGCAGTTTATCAATAGGGACAGGGAGGGAGTACTTC. This gives the protein CASSLSIGTGREYF.